This T cell receptor (beta chain) is from a study of T-cell reconstitution after alpha-beta-depleted transplantation in children. Regarding the study as a whole: Recipient T cells and thymic progenitors that survived were the source of the high TCRbeta diversity seen at day 60 in some patients. Once a year had passed after transplant, T-cell counts and diversity came mostly from newly produced T cells.

Unique molecular identifiers were built into the TCRbeta library. TCRdb passed the PCR reads through MiXCR, listing each CDR3 protein once. Here the sample spans 55,000 to 65,000 distinct CDR3 sequences, approximately 43% being singletons. The length of the CDR3 is 14 residues. Trimming cost V 5 bases and J 2 bases; bases outside gene matches: 6. On this clonotype: Its antigen is unknown.

This rearrangement joins TRBV12-3 or TRBV12-4 to TRBJ2-7; 7 positions agree with TRBD1. This sequence was found in a male patient between 5 and 17 years old who had a stem cell transplant for acute lymphoblastic leukemia, so the T cells may come from the graft donor. Sequencing was performed on PBMCs, mostly from graft donor cells, taken 360 days after TCRalphabeta/CD19-depleted stem cell transplant. CDR3 sequence (DNA): TGTGCCAGCAGTCCGGGACAGAGACCCTACGAGCAGTACTTC. Protein product: CASSPGQRPYEQYF.